This is a list of T cell receptor beta chains from one sample in a study of blood T cell repertoires in COVID-19. Using immunoSEQ multiplex PCR, the repertoire was profiled, and TCRdb retains in-frame clones only, with some absent. The sample has 200,000 or so clones, roughly four fifths seen once. Sequencing was done on a sample of PBMCs or T cells enriched from blood (not recorded which). Receptors originate from a woman in her forties or fifties who had been exposed to COVID-19. CDR3s include the opening cysteine and the closing phenylalanine or tryptophan. The D gene is left open where the match is weak. Only some rows state a clone size, as once, few, many or a class for expanded clones.

j_call v_call d_call clone_size cdr3_nt cdr3_aa
TRBJ1-2 TRBV11-2 NA NA TGTGCCAGCAGCTTAGTCCGACAGATAGGGGGCTACACCTTC CASSLVRQIGGYTF
TRBJ2-7 TRBV9 TRBD2 NA TGTGCCAGCAGCCGCGGACTAGCGGGGGTAGACGAGCAGTACTTC CASSRGLAGVDEQYF
TRBJ2-3 TRBV19 NA NA TGTGCCAGTAGTATAGACAGGGGAGATACGCAGTATTTT CASSIDRGDTQYF
TRBJ2-7 TRBV7-9 NA NA TGTGCCAGCAGCTTTTTTAGCGGCTTCTACGAGCAGTACTTC CASSFFSGFYEQYF
TRBJ2-7 TRBV27 TRBD2 NA TGTGCCAGCAGCCCTTTGGGACTAGCGGCCTACGAGCAGTACTTC CASSPLGLAAYEQYF
TRBJ1-3 TRBV5-1 TRBD1 NA TGCGCCAGCAGCTTGACAGGGGAATTTGGAAACACCATATATTTT CASSLTGEFGNTIYF
TRBJ1-1 TRBV9 NA once TGTGCCAGCAGCGTAGGGGGAGGGTTGAACACTGAAGCTTTCTTT CASSVGGGLNTEAFF
TRBJ1-6 TRBV3-1/TRBV3-2 NA NA TGTGCCAGCAGCCAAAACCAGGGGAGCCGTTCACCCCTCCACTTT CASSQNQGSRSPLHF
TRBJ1-6 TRBV28 NA NA TGTGCCAGCAGTTTACCACACTATAATTCACCCCTCCACTTT CASSLPHYNSPLHF
TRBJ2-7 TRBV28 NA NA TGTGCCAGCAGTTTGATCAGGGAGCAGTACTTC CASSLIREQYF
TRBJ1-5 TRBV24-1 NA NA TGTGCCACCAGAAACGGTCGGGTCCCCAATCAGCCCCAGCATTTT CATRNGRVPNQPQHF
TRBJ1-1 TRBV30 NA NA TGTGCCTGGAGTCCTTGGGGGGGAGTTCCGAACACTGAAGCTTTCTTT CAWSPWGGVPNTEAFF
TRBJ2-7 TRBV3-1/TRBV3-2 NA NA TGTGCCAGCAGTAGGGGCAGCTCCTACGAGCAGTACTTC CASSRGSSYEQYF
TRBJ1-2 TRBV18 NA NA TGTGCCAGCTCACCAATCGGGGGGCAGGGTGGCTACACCTTC CASSPIGGQGGYTF
TRBJ2-2 TRBV7-2 NA NA TGTGCCAGCAGCTTAGAAGGGGCTCGGGGGGAGCTGTTTTTT CASSLEGARGELFF
TRBJ1-1 TRBV7-9 NA NA TGTGCCAGCTCGAGGAACACTGAAGCTTTCTTT CASSRNTEAFF
TRBJ1-5 TRBV6-2/TRBV6-3 NA NA TGTGCCAGCAGTTATGAGCCGCGCGGAGACCAGCATTTT CASSYEPRGDQHF
TRBJ2-5 TRBV7-2 NA few TGTGCCAGCAGCTCACAAGAGACCCAGTACTTC CASSSQETQYF
TRBJ1-2 TRBV5-8 NA NA TGTGCCAGCAGCCCAGACAGGTTCTATGGCTACACCTTC CASSPDRFYGYTF
TRBJ2-3 TRBV6-5 TRBD2 once TGTGCCAGCAGCCCACGCGGGGGGGAACGTACGCAGTATTTT CASSPRGGERTQYF
TRBJ1-2 TRBV6-9 NA NA TGTGCCAGCAGTTATCGGCCCGGTCCAGTAGACTACTATGGCTACACCTTC CASSYRPGPVDYYGYTF
TRBJ2-7 TRBV18 NA NA TGTGCCAGCTCACTGGGGGGGCCCGTCTACGAGCAGTACTTC CASSLGGPVYEQYF
TRBJ1-1 TRBV19 NA once TGTGCCAGTAGTACCAGAGACAGCGAGAACACTGAAGCTTTCTTT CASSTRDSENTEAFF
TRBJ2-2 TRBV10-2 NA once TGCGCCAGCAGTGAGTCGCGTCCAGGCCCAGGAGGGCCCGGGGAGCTGTTTTTT CASSESRPGPGGPGELFF
TRBJ2-1 TRBV9 TRBD1 NA TGTGCCAGCAGCGAGGGACAGGGGGCAAACAATGAGCAGTTCTTC CASSEGQGANNEQFF
TRBJ1-1 TRBV5-1 NA once TGCGCCAGCAGCCCTAGGGGGAAAGGAACTGAAGCTTTCTTT CASSPRGKGTEAFF
TRBJ1-2 TRBV5-4 TRBD1 once TGTGCCAGCAGCCCAGGGGGCGTCTATGGCTACACCTTC CASSPGGVYGYTF
TRBJ2-7 TRBV7-8 TRBD1 few TGTGCCAGCAGCCCAAGGGTGACAGGGATACTCGAGCAGTACTTC CASSPRVTGILEQYF
TRBJ1-3 TRBV6-4 NA NA TGTGCCAGCAGTTATCAGGTAGACAACACCATATATTTT CASSYQVDNTIYF
TRBJ1-4 TRBV15 TRBD1 NA TGTGCCACCTCGGACAGGGTAAATGAAAAACTGTTTTTT CATSDRVNEKLFF
TRBJ2-4 TRBV27 NA NA TGTGCCAGCAGGGGGCGAGCTAAAAACATTCAGTACTTC CASRGRAKNIQYF
TRBJ1-1 TRBV6-5 NA NA TGTGCCAGCAGTCCGGGAGAGACTGAAGCTTTCTTT CASSPGETEAFF
TRBJ2-1 TRBV18 NA NA TGTGCCAGCTCACCGGACAGCTACAATGAGCAGTTCTTC CASSPDSYNEQFF
TRBJ2-2 TRBV5-1 TRBD2 NA TGCGCCAGCAGCCCGGGACTAGCGGGGGGCTATATCGGGGAGCTGTTTTTT CASSPGLAGGYIGELFF